This T cell receptor beta chain was obtained from a study of response to subunit inactivated influenza vaccine (dated 2018 in TCRdb). About the study as a whole: To follow how T cells responded to a trivalent subunit inactivated influenza vaccine, the researchers relied on deep quantitative profiling of the T cell receptor repertoire.

Libraries were constructed by RT-PCR. Sequenced using an Illumina HiSeq 2500. Clones were called with MiXCR by TCRdb after fastp trimmed the public reads at Q25, and only in-frame beta chains were retained. Rows merge per CDR3 protein into single entries with the most common DNA and genes. The sample data list fewer than 250,000 distinct CDR3 sequences, and around 15% of these were observed just once. Clones ranked in the top ten supply approximately 24% of the sample. Beyond this particular receptor, the publication reports: According to the authors, only a limited number of new T cells may be recruited by each seasonal influenza vaccination.

The germline V gene gives CDR1 as MNHEY and CDR2 as SVGEGT. From the cysteine through the phenylalanine, the CDR3 covers 15 amino acids. The DNA shown is the 45-base CDR3, in frame from base 1. V lost 7 bases and J lost 3 bases; the stretch between them is 16 bases long. A few counts support this clonotype. Which antigen it targets is not known. No per-base quality is available; no much larger clone lies one base away. The sample was CD8+ T cells sorted from PBMCs, taken roughly 5 days after vaccination. This receptor was taken from a man in his fifties or sixties who received an inactivated influenza vaccine. Donor details come from another sample of the same person, matched by shared clones. This chain joins TRBV6-2 or TRBV6-3 to TRBJ1-5; the D gene cannot be resolved reliably. The nucleotide sequence reads TGTGCCAGCAATATAGCCGACGGCTCCAATCAGCCCCAGCATTTT. This is translated as CASNIADGSNQPQHF.